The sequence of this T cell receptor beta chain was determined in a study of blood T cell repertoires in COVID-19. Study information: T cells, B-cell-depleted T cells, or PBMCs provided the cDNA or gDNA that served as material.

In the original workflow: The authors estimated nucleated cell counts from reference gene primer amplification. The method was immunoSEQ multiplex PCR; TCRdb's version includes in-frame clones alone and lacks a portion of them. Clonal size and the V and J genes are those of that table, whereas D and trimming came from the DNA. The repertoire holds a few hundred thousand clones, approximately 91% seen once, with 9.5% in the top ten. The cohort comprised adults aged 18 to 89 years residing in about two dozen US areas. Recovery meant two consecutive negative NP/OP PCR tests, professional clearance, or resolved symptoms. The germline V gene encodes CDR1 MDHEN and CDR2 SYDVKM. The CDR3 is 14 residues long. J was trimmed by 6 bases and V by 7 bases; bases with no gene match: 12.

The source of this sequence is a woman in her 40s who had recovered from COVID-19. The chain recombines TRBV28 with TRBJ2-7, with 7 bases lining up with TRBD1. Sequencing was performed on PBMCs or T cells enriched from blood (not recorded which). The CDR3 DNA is TGTGCCAGCACTACCGACAGGGAAGTTCTCGAGCAGTACTTC. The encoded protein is CASTTDREVLEQYF.